The 18 T cell receptor beta chains in this list originate from one sample, sequenced in a study of T-cell memory formation after mild COVID-19. Via MiXCR, TCRdb re-called the 5' RACE reads, giving one row per CDR3 protein. The data show around 340,000 distinct CDR3 sequences, approximately 15% seen once. Sequencing was done on a sample of PBMCs or a T cell subset sorted from them (not recorded which). The receptors come from a young man who had mild COVID-19 (a few samples of this study predate the infection). Cell type and time point are not known.

The table lists this clonotype with many counts. For the CDR3, the DNA is TGTGCCAGCAGCCGGACAGGAAGGTCCGCCTTAAATGAAAAACTGTTTTTT. As protein: CASSRTGRSALNEKLFF. The chain uses TRBV7-9 and TRBJ1-4, with 7 bases lining up with TRBD1. This CDR3 spans 17 amino acids. J lost 5 bases, V lost 5 bases, and 14 bases had no gene match. Germline V lookup: CDR1 SEHNR, CDR2 FQNEAQ (reference sequence).

The chain recombines TRBV28 with TRBJ1-5; 7 nucleotides line up with TRBD1. Germline CDR1 and CDR2: MDHEN and SYDVKM. The V segment lost 3 bases and the J segment 5 bases; nucleotides outside the gene matches: 4. The CDR3 extends over 14 amino acids. Here the CDR3 reads CASSLGQTYQPQHF. The CDR3 DNA is TGTGCCAGCAGTTTGGGACAGACGTATCAGCCCCAGCATTTT.

The gene calls are TRBV6-5 and TRBJ1-5; D gene unclear. The CDR3 is 13 amino acids. Germline CDR1 is MNHEY and CDR2 is SVGAGI. V was clipped by 5 bases and J by 5 bases, with 10 bases between them. CDR3 loop: CASSARVHQPQHF. DNA of the CDR3: TGTGCCAGCAGTGCCCGAGTACATCAGCCCCAGCATTTT.

This clonotype was picked up a small number of times. The V call is TRBV5-1, the J call TRBJ2-3, with 7 bases that match TRBD2. CDR1 and CDR2 (germline): SGHRS, YFSETQ. The ends lost 3 bases at V and 4 bases at J; junction bases unmatched: 5. This CDR3 is 14 amino acids long. The CDR3 is CASSWLGLADTQYF. In DNA, the CDR3 is TGCGCCAGCAGCTGGCTCGGACTAGCAGATACGCAGTATTTT.

This clonotype was seen a few times. J is TRBJ1-2 and V is TRBV3-1; 9 bases agree with TRBD1. Trimming removed 5 bases from V and 4 bases from J; junction bases left unmatched: 8. CDR1 is LGHDT and CDR2 is YNNKEL in the germline V gene (reference sequence). This CDR3 has 15 residues. The chain's CDR3 is CASSKGQGAGYGYTF. CDR3 nucleotides: TGTGCCAGCAGCAAGGGACAGGGAGCCGGCTATGGCTACACCTTC.

This clonotype was counted only a few times. V is TRBV5-6 and J is TRBJ2-3, with TRBD2 matching over 10 bases. The CDR3 covers 14 residues. With V trimmed by 4 bases and J by 7 bases, 6 bases remained unmatched. Germline values: CDR1 SGHDT, CDR2 YYEEEE. The CDR3 DNA reads as TGTGCCAGCAGCCTAGGACTAGCGGCGTATACGCAGTATTTT. Translating it yields CASSLGLAAYTQYF. Filled out from reference TRBV5-6 and TRBJ2-3, the complete variable domain reads DAGVTQSPTHLIKTRGQQVTLRCSPKSGHDTVSWYQQALGQGPQFIFQYYEEEERQRGNFPDRFSGHQFPNYSSELNVNALLLGDSALYLCASSLGLAAYTQYFGPGTRLTVL.

This chain connects TRBV6-5 to TRBJ2-5; the D gene is possibly TRBD2 (6 bases). The CDR3 loop spans 14 amino acids. V was pared by 3 bases and J by 1 base, with 9 bases between. CDR1 and CDR2 from the germline V gene are MNHEY and SVGAGI. The CDR3 loop is CASSYRRGQETQYF. CDR3 nucleotides: TGTGCCAGCAGTTATCGGAGGGGCCAAGAGACCCAGTACTTC.

The sample holds a few counts of this clonotype. The chain carries TRBV7-2 and TRBJ2-7; D possibly matches TRBD1 or TRBD2 (5 bases each). V was shortened by 5 bases and J by 2 bases, with 16 bases between the two germline ends. CDR3 length equals 15 residues. CDR1 is SGHTA, CDR2 FQGNSA, per germline. The CDR3 here is CASSPGTGKTYEQYV. The CDR3 region has the DNA TGTGCCAGCAGCCCCGGGACGGGAAAAACCTACGAGCAGTACGTC.

This clonotype came up many times. The V and J genes are TRBV2 and TRBJ1-1, with D unclear. The CDR3 has 13 amino acids. Trimming took off 4 bases at V and 2 bases at J, with 8 bases between the two ends. CDR1 SNHLY and CDR2 FYNNEI come from the germline V gene. Here the CDR3 DNA reads TGTGCCAGCAGTGTCCAGCCTAACACTGAAGCTTTCTTT. Protein: CASSVQPNTEAFF.

The table lists this clonotype with a few counts. The chain recombines TRBV7-8 with TRBJ2-7; D not resolved. Trimming took 1 base from V and 5 from J, leaving 6 bases between them. Germline V gene lookup returns CDR1 SGHVS and CDR2 FQNEAQ. This CDR3 region has 12 residues. The CDR3 loop reads CASSLEGDEQYV. The CDR3 DNA follows: TGTGCCAGCAGCTTAGAGGGTGACGAGCAGTACGTC.

J is TRBJ1-1 and V is TRBV6-6, with a weak D call TRBD1 (6 bases). Looked up from germline, CDR1 is MNHNY and CDR2 is SVGAGI (reference sequence). The CDR3 has 14 residues. The V gene lost 6 bases and the J gene lost 4 bases, with 15 bases spanning the gap. For the CDR3, the DNA is TGTGCCAGCAGACCCGGGACATTTCTCACTGAAGCTTTCTTT. Translating it yields CASRPGTFLTEAFF.

The chain carries TRBV6-1 and TRBJ1-1; no definite D call. The V gene lost 2 bases and the J gene lost 4 bases, with 11 bases spanning the gap. The CDR3 loop spans 14 amino acids. Germline V gene lookup returns CDR1 MNHNS and CDR2 SASEGT. For the CDR3, the DNA is TGTGCCAGCAGTGAATACCGTACGGTCACTGAAGCTTTCTTT. Translating gives CASSEYRTVTEAFF.

The V gene is TRBV12-3 or TRBV12-4, the J gene TRBJ1-5; possibly TRBD1 for D (5 bases). Trimming stripped 2 bases from V and 4 bases from J, with 15 bases between. The CDR3 consists of 16 residues. In DNA, the CDR3 is TGTGCCAGCAGTTTACGGTCTGGGGGAAGGAATCAGCCCCAGCATTTT. Protein: CASSLRSGGRNQPQHF.

The sample holds many counts of this clonotype. J is TRBJ2-1 and V is TRBV6-6, with D perhaps TRBD1 (5 bases). Germline V CDR1 and CDR2: MNHNY, SVGAGI (reference sequence). V dropped 2 bases and J dropped 12 bases, with 17 bases sitting between them. The CDR3 is 14 amino acids. The CDR3 nucleotides are TGTGCCAGCAGTTACGACAGTTCAGTCCAAGGGCAGTTCTTC. It encodes CASSYDSSVQGQFF.

The chain carries TRBV13 and TRBJ2-7; D unclear. The CDR3 loop spans 13 amino acids. V was shortened by 3 bases and J by 3 bases, with 9 bases between the two germline ends. CDR1 and CDR2 (germline): PRHDT, FYEKMQ (reference sequence). The CDR3: CASSLTPSYEQYF. DNA for the CDR3: TGTGCCAGCAGCTTGACTCCCAGCTACGAGCAGTACTTC.

Ten or more counts support this clonotype. V and J are TRBV20-1 and TRBJ2-1, with TRBD1 identical over 10 bases. The V and J ends lost 6 bases and 10 bases, in that order; junction bases with no gene match: 12. This CDR3 spans 14 amino acids. CDR1 is DFQATT, CDR2 SNEGSKA, per germline (reference sequence). CDR3 residues: CSAFLGTGVIEQFF. The CDR3 DNA reads TGCAGTGCATTTCTCGGGACAGGGGTTATAGAGCAGTTCTTC.

The chain is built from TRBV12-3 or TRBV12-4 and TRBJ1-6; D gene ambiguous. Trimming pared 6 bases from V and 9 bases from J, leaving 15 bases between. The CDR3 loop spans 14 amino acids. For the CDR3, the DNA is TGTGCCAGCAGGTCCGGGCCCCTTTCTTCACCCCTCCACTTT. It translates to CASRSGPLSSPLHF.

Many counts were recorded for this clonotype. The chain uses TRBV10-3 and TRBJ2-5; 9 bases match TRBD2. The CDR3 loop spans 14 amino acids. V gave up 6 bases and J gave up 0 bases; unmatched junction bases: 2. Per germline, CDR1 ENHRY and CDR2 SYGVKD. CDR3 DNA: TGTGCCATCAGGTCTAGCGGGGACCAAGAGACCCAGTACTTC. Translated, it gives CAIRSSGDQETQYF.